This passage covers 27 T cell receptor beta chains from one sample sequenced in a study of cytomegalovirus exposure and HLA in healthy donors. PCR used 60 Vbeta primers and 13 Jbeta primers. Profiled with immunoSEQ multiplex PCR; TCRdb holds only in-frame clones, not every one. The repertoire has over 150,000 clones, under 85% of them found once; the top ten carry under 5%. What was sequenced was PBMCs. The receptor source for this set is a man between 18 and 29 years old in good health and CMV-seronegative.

CDR3 sequence (DNA): TGCGCCAGCAGCTTGGTTCCGGAGTACAATGAGCAGTTCTTC. Protein sequence: CASSLVPEYNEQFF. The V and J genes are TRBV5-1 and TRBJ2-1, with no clear D. The CDR3 is 14 amino acids. Looked up from germline, CDR1 is SGHRS and CDR2 is YFSETQ. V was trimmed by 0 bases and J by 4 bases, leaving 8 bases between them. Drawing the rest from reference TRBV5-1 and TRBJ2-1, the complete variable domain is KAGVTQTPRYLIKTRGQQVTLSCSPISGHRSVSWYQQTPGQGLQFLFEYFSETQRNKGNFPGRFSGRQFSNSRSEMNVSTLELGDSALYLCASSLVPEYNEQFFGPGTRLTVL.

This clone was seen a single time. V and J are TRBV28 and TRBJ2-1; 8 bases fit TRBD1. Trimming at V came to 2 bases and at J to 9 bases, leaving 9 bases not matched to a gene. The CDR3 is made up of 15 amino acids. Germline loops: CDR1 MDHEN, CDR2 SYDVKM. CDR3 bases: TGTGCCAGCAGTTTAGGCCAGGGGGCTTTGGTTGAGCAGTTCTTC. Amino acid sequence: CASSLGQGALVEQFF.

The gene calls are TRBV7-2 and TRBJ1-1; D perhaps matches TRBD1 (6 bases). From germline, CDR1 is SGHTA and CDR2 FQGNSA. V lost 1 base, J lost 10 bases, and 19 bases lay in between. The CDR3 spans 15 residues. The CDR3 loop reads CASSLVWGDQGGAFF. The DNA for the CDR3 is TGTGCCAGCAGCTTAGTATGGGGCGACCAAGGGGGAGCTTTCTTT.

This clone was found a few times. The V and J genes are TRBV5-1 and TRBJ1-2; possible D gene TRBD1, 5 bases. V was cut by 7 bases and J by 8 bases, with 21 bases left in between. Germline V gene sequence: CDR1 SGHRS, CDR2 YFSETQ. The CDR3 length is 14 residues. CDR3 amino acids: CASSGGNHPGGYTF. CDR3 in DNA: TGCGCCAGCTCGGGGGGAAACCACCCGGGGGGCTACACCTTC.

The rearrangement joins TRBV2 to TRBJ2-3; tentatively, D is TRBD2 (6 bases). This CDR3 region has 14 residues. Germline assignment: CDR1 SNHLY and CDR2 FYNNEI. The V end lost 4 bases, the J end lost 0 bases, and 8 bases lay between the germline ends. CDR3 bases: TGTGCCAGCAGTGTGCGGGGTAGCACAGATACGCAGTATTTT. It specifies CASSVRGSTDTQYF.

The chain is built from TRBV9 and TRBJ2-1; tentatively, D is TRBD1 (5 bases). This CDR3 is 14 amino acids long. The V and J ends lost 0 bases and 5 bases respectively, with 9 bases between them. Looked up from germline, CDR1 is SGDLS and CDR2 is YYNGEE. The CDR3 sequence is CASSVEGNNNEQFF. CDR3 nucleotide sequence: TGTGCCAGCAGCGTAGAGGGGAACAACAATGAGCAGTTCTTC.

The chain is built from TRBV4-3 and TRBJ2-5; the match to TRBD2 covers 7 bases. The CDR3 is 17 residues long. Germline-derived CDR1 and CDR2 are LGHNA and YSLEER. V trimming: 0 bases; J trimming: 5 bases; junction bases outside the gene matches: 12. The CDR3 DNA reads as TGCGCCAGCAGCCAAGATAAGGCGGAGGGAGGGAGTGAGACCCAGTACTTC. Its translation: CASSQDKAEGGSETQYF.

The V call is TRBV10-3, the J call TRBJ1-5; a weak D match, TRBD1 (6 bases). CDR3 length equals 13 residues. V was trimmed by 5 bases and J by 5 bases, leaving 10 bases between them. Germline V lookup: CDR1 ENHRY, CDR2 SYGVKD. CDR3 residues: CAISNRVDQPQHF. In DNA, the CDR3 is TGTGCCATCAGTAACAGGGTGGATCAGCCCCAGCATTTT.

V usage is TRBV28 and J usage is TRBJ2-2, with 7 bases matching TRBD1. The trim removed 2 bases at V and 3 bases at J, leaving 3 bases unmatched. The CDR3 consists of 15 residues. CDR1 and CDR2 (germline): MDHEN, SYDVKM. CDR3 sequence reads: CASSLGTVDTGELFF. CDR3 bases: TGTGCCAGCAGTTTAGGGACAGTAGACACCGGGGAGCTGTTTTTT.

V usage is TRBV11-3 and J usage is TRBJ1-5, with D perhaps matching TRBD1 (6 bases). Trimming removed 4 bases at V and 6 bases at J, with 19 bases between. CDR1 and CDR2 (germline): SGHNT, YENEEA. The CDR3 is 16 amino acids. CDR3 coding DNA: TGTGCCAGCAGCTCAGAGGACCAGGGGTTTTTTCAGCCCCAGCATTTT. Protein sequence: CASSSEDQGFFQPQHF.

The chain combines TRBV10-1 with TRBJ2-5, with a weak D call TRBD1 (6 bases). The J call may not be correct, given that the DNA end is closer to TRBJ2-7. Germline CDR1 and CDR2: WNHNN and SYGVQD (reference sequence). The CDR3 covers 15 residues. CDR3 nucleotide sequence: TGCGCCAGCATGGATGGGGACATCGTCTCCTACGAGCAGTACTTC. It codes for CASMDGDIVSYEQYF.

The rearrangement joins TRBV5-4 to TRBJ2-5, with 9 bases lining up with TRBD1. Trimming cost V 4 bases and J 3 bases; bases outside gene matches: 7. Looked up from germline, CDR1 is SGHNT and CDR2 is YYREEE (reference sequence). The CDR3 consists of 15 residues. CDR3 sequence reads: CASSLGTGREETQYF. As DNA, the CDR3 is TGTGCCAGCAGCCTAGGGACAGGGCGAGAAGAGACCCAGTACTTC.

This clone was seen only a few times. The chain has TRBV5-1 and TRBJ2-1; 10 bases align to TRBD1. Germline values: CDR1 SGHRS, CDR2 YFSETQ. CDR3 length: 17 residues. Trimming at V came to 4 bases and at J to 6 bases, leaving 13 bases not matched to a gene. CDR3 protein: CASSLGLGQGDPNEQFF. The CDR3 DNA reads TGCGCCAGCAGCCTGGGACTAGGACAGGGGGACCCCAATGAGCAGTTCTTC. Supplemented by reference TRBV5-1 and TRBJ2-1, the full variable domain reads KAGVTQTPRYLIKTRGQQVTLSCSPISGHRSVSWYQQTPGQGLQFLFEYFSETQRNKGNFPGRFSGRQFSNSRSEMNVSTLELGDSALYLCASSLGLGQGDPNEQFFGPGTRLTVL.

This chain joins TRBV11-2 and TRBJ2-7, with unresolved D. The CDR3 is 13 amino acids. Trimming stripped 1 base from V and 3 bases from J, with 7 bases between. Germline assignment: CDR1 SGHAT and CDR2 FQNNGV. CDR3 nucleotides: TGTGCCAGCAGCTTAGGCCTAGACTACGAGCAGTACTTC. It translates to CASSLGLDYEQYF.

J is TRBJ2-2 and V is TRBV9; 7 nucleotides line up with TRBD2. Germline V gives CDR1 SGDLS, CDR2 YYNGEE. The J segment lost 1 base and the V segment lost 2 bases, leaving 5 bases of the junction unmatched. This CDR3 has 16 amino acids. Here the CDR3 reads CASSVGGLRNTGELFF. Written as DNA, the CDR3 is TGTGCCAGCAGCGTGGGGGGGTTAAGGAACACCGGGGAGCTGTTTTTT.

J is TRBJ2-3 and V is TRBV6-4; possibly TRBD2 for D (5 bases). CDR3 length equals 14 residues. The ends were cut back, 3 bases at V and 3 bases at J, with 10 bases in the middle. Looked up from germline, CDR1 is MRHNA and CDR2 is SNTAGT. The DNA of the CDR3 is TGTGCCAGCAGTGAAGTCCCGGGGACAGATACGCAGTATTTT. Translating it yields CASSEVPGTDTQYF.

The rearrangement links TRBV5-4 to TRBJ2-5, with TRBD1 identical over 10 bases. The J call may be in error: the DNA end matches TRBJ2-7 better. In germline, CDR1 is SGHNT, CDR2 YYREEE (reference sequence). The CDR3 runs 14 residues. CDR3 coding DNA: TGTGCCAGCAGCTGGACAGGGGGAAGAGGCGAGCAGTACTTC. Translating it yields CASSWTGGRGEQYF.

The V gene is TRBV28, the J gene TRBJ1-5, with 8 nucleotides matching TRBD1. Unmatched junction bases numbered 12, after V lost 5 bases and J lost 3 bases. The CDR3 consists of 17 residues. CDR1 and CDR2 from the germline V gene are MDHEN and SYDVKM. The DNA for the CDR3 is TGTGCCAGCAGTACCGGACAGGGTAGAAGCTCCAATCAGCCCCAGCATTTT. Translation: CASSTGQGRSSNQPQHF.

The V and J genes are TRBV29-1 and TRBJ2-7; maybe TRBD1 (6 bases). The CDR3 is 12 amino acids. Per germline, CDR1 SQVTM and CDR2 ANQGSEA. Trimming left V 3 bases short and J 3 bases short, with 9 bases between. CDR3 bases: TGCAGCGTTGAGGACAGCAACTACGAGCAGTACTTC. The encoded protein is CSVEDSNYEQYF.

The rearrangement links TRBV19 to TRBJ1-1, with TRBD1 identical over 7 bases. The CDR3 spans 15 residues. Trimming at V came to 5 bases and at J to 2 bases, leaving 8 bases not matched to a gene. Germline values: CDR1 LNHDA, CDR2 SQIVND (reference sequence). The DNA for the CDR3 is TGTGCCAGTAGTGTCCTAGGACAGGAAAACACTGAAGCTTTCTTT. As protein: CASSVLGQENTEAFF.

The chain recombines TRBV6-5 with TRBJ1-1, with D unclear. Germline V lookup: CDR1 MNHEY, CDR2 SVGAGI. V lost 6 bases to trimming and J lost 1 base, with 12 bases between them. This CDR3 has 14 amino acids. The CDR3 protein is CASSPTAGNTEAFF. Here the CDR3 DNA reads TGTGCCAGCAGCCCTACAGCGGGGAACACTGAAGCTTTCTTT.

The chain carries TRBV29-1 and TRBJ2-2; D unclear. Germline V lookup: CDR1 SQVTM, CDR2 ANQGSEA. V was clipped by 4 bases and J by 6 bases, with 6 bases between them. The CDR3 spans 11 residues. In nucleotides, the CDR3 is TGCAGCGTTGCTAACTCCGGGGAGCTGTTTTTT. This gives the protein CSVANSGELFF.

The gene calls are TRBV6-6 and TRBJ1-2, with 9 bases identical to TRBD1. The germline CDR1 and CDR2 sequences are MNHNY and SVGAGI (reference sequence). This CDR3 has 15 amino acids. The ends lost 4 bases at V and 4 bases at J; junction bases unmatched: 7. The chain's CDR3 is CASSSPGQGAYGYTF. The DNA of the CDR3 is TGTGCCAGCAGTTCCCCGGGACAGGGAGCCTATGGCTACACCTTC.

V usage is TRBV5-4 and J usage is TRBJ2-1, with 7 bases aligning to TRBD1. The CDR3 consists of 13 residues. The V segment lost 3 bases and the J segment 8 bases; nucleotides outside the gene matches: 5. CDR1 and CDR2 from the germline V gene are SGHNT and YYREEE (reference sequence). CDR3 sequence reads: CASSSQGKDEQFF. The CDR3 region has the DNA TGTGCCAGCAGCTCACAGGGGAAGGATGAGCAGTTCTTC.

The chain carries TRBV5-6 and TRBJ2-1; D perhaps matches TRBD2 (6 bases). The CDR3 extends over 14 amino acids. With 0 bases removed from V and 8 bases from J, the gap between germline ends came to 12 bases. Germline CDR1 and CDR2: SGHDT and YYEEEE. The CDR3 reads CASSLDFSGYEQFF. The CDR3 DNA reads TGTGCCAGCAGCTTGGACTTTAGCGGTTATGAGCAGTTCTTC.

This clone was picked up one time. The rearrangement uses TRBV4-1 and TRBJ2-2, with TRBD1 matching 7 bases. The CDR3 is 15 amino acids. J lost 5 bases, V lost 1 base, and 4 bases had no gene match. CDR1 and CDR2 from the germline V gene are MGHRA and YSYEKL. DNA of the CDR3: TGCGCCAGCAGCCAAGGGGACAGATTAACCGGGGAGCTGTTTTTT. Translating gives CASSQGDRLTGELFF.

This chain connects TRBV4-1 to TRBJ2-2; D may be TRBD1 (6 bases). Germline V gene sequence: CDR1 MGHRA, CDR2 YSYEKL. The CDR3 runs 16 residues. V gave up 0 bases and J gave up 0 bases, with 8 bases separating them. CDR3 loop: CASSQEGQPNTGELFF. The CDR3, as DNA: TGCGCCAGCAGCCAAGAAGGACAGCCGAACACCGGGGAGCTGTTTTTT.